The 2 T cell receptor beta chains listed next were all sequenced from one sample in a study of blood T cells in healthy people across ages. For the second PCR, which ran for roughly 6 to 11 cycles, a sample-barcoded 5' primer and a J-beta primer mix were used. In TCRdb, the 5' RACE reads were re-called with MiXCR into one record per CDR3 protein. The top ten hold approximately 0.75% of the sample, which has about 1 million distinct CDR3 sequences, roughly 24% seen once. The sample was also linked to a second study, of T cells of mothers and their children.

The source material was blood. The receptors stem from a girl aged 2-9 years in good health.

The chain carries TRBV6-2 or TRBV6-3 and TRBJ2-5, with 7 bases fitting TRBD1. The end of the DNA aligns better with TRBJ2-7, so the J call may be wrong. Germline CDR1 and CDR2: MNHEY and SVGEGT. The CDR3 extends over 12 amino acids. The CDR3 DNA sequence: TGTGCCAGCAGCCCCACAGGGGTCGAGCAGTACTTC. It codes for CASSPTGVEQYF.

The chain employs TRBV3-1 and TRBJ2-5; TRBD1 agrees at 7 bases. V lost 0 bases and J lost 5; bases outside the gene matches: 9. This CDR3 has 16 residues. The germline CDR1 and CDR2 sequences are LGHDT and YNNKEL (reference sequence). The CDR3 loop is CASSQDFSQGWETQYF. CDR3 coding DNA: TGTGCCAGCAGCCAAGACTTCTCACAGGGGTGGGAGACCCAGTACTTC.